Each of the 23 T cell receptor beta chains below was sequenced from the same sample in a study of T-cell memory formation after mild COVID-19. TCRdb processed the 5' RACE reads anew with MiXCR; each CDR3 protein has one entry. Here the sample spans hundreds of thousands of distinct CDR3 sequences, 20% to 25% being singletons. The sequenced sample consisted of PBMCs or a T cell subset sorted from them (not recorded which). The receptors stem from an adult woman who had mild COVID-19 (a few samples of this study predate the infection). Cell type and time point are not known.

The chain uses TRBV6-5 and TRBJ1-1, with TRBD1 as a possible D gene (5 bases). There are 16 residues in the CDR3. Trimming pared 5 bases from V and 0 bases from J, leaving 16 bases between. Germline CDR1 reads MNHEY; CDR2 reads SVGAGI. In DNA form, the CDR3 reads TGTGCCAGCAGTGGGATTAAGGGACCGATGAACACTGAAGCTTTCTTT. Its translation is CASSGIKGPMNTEAFF.

This clonotype turned up a few times. The CDR3 reads CSAGDRAGYTF. The CDR3 nucleotides read TGCAGTGCTGGGGACAGGGCTGGCTACACCTTC. The V call is TRBV20-1, the J call TRBJ1-2; 9 positions agree with TRBD1. The ends lost 5 bases at V and 7 bases at J; junction bases unmatched: 2. Germline CDR1 reads DFQATT; CDR2 reads SNEGSKA (reference sequence). The CDR3 extends over 11 amino acids.

The genes are TRBV4-1 and TRBJ1-2; 8 nucleotides agree with TRBD1. Trimming at V came to 0 bases and at J to 4 bases, leaving 7 bases not matched to a gene. Looked up from germline, CDR1 is MGHRA and CDR2 is YSYEKL. There are 16 residues in the CDR3. CDR3 residues: CASSQEPTGAGYGYTF. The CDR3, as DNA: TGCGCCAGCAGCCAAGAGCCGACAGGGGCGGGCTATGGCTACACCTTC.

This clonotype appeared a few times. The J gene is TRBJ2-1, the V gene TRBV5-1; D perhaps matches TRBD2 (5 bases). The CDR3 is 16 amino acids. V was cut by 9 bases and J by 0 bases, with 19 bases left in between. Germline V gives CDR1 SGHRS, CDR2 YFSETQ. The CDR3 DNA reads TGCGCCACCCGACTAAGCGGCGATAGCTCCTACAATGAGCAGTTCTTC. Protein sequence: CATRLSGDSSYNEQFF.

This clonotype has just a few counts. This chain joins TRBV4-2 and TRBJ1-1, with D uncertain. Germline CDR1 reads LGHNA; CDR2 reads YNFKEQ. The germline V and J ends were trimmed by 4 bases and 6 bases, with 15 bases remaining between them. The CDR3 consists of 14 residues. In DNA form, the CDR3 reads TGTGCCAGCAGCCCAGCTTTGTGGGGAGCTGAAGCTTTCTTT. Amino acids: CASSPALWGAEAFF.

This clonotype has only a few counts. The V gene is TRBV5-4, the J gene TRBJ2-1; 7 bases align to TRBD1. V shed 4 bases, J shed 6 bases, and the junction held 10 bases outside the gene matches. CDR3 length: 15 amino acids. Germline values: CDR1 SGHNT, CDR2 YYREEE (reference sequence). The CDR3 bases are TGTGCCAGCAGCGTCGAGGGGGCCCGCACCAATGAGCAGTTCTTC. Translating it yields CASSVEGARTNEQFF. Using reference TRBV5-4 and TRBJ2-1 for the parts outside the CDR3, the full variable domain is ETGVTQSPTHLIKTRGQQVTLRCSSQSGHNTVSWYQQALGQGPQFIFQYYREEENGRGNFPPRFSGLQFPNYSSELNVNALELDDSALYLCASSVEGARTNEQFFGPGTRLTVL.

The rearrangement uses TRBV5-1 and TRBJ2-7; D assignment may be TRBD1 or TRBD2 (6 bases each). V lost 6 bases and J lost 6, with 13 bases in between. The length of the CDR3 is 12 residues. Germline V gene data show CDR1 as SGHRS and CDR2 as YFSETQ. Written as DNA, the CDR3 is TGCGCCAGCAACAGAGGGGGGTTCGAGCAGTACTTC. Translation gives CASNRGGFEQYF.

This clonotype appeared a few times. The chain joins TRBV4-1 to TRBJ2-3; D is unclear. The length of the CDR3 is 15 residues. Germline V lookup: CDR1 MGHRA, CDR2 YSYEKL. Trimming removed 1 base from V and 0 bases from J, with 8 bases in between. This CDR3 reads CASSQVLASTDTQYF. The CDR3 DNA reads TGCGCCAGCAGCCAAGTGTTAGCTAGCACAGATACGCAGTATTTT.

This clonotype has only a few counts. CDR3 DNA sequence: TGTGCCAGCAGTTTATTCCCCTGGGGGGGTCAGCCCCAGCATTTT. Translated: CASSLFPWGGQPQHF. The gene calls are TRBV12-3 or TRBV12-4 and TRBJ1-5; a weak D match, TRBD1 (5 bases). The germline V and J ends were trimmed by 2 bases and 6 bases, with 14 bases remaining between them. This CDR3 comprises 15 residues.

The rearrangement uses TRBV7-3 and TRBJ2-1; D gene uncertain. Germline V lookup: CDR1 SGHTA, CDR2 FQGTGA. The CDR3 length is 13 residues. The ends were cut back, 2 bases at V and 5 bases at J, with 7 bases in the middle. CDR3 DNA: TGTGCCAGCAGCTTATCCAGCCACAATGAGCAGTTCTTC. This gives the protein CASSLSSHNEQFF.

The CDR3 here is CASRRTRSHEQYF. In DNA form, the CDR3 reads TGTGCCAGCAGGCGGACTAGATCCCACGAGCAGTACTTC. J is TRBJ2-7 and V is TRBV7-6, with 7 positions matching TRBD2. The CDR3 totals 13 residues. J lost 5 bases, V lost 6 bases, and 7 bases had no gene match. Germline CDR1 SGHVS, CDR2 FNYEAQ.

This clonotype was counted between two and nine times. The chain carries TRBV29-1 and TRBJ1-2, with 8 bases identical to TRBD1. Per germline, CDR1 SQVTM and CDR2 ANQGSEA. V gave up 4 bases and J gave up 7 bases; unmatched junction bases: 5. The CDR3 covers 12 residues. This CDR3 reads CSVVTGGGGYTF. As DNA, the CDR3 is TGCAGCGTTGTCACAGGGGGAGGTGGCTACACCTTC.

The chain carries TRBV7-7 and TRBJ1-1; D gene unclear. Trimming stripped 5 bases from V and 3 bases from J, with 10 bases between. CDR3 size: 13 residues. CDR1 is SSHAT, CDR2 FNYEAQ, per germline (reference sequence). The chain's CDR3 is CASSPRVDTEAFF. CDR3 coding DNA: TGTGCCAGCAGCCCTCGGGTAGACACTGAAGCTTTCTTT.

This clonotype has a handful of counts. J is TRBJ1-2 and V is TRBV15, with D unresolved. Germline CDR1 is LNHNV and CDR2 is YYDKDF (reference sequence). The CDR3 loop spans 14 amino acids. Trimming removed 2 bases from V and 0 bases from J, with 7 bases in between. CDR3 sequence reads: CATSRQQPNYGYTF. DNA for the CDR3: TGTGCCACCAGCAGACAACAGCCTAACTATGGCTACACCTTC.

This clonotype was detected only a few times. The rearrangement links TRBV5-6 to TRBJ2-1; 12 bases agree with TRBD2. CDR1 and CDR2 from the germline V gene are SGHDT and YYEEEE. The junction had 8 bases not matched to a gene; V was cut back by 1 base and J by 12 bases. This CDR3 contains 15 residues. In DNA, the CDR3 is TGTGCCAGCAGCTTGCGGACTAGCGGGGCAACTTGGCAGTTCTTC. Amino acids: CASSLRTSGATWQFF. The full variable domain, its missing parts supplied by reference TRBV5-6 and TRBJ2-1, is DAGVTQSPTHLIKTRGQQVTLRCSPKSGHDTVSWYQQALGQGPQFIFQYYEEEERQRGNFPDRFSGHQFPNYSSELNVNALLLGDSALYLCASSLRTSGATWQFFGPGTRLTVL.

CDR3 nucleotides: TGCAGTGCTAGAGCAGGGACGGCGAACTCTGGAAACACCATATATTTT. Translating gives CSARAGTANSGNTIYF. The rearrangement joins TRBV20-1 to TRBJ1-3, with a tentative D call TRBD1 (5 bases). Trimming left V 1 base short and J 0 bases short, with 13 bases between. Germline V gives CDR1 DFQATT, CDR2 SNEGSKA (reference sequence). The CDR3 covers 16 residues.

The V and J genes are TRBV24-1 and TRBJ1-2, with no clear D. Germline V gene lookup returns CDR1 KGHDR and CDR2 SFDVKD. This CDR3 region has 16 residues. Trimming pared 3 bases from V and 2 bases from J, leaving 15 bases between. The CDR3 spells CATSDPSLPRNYGYTF. The DNA of the CDR3 is TGTGCCACCAGTGATCCTTCCCTACCTCGAAACTATGGCTACACCTTC.

A few counts support this clonotype. This chain joins TRBV7-9 and TRBJ1-1; D uncertain. CDR3 size: 13 residues. Germline CDR1 SEHNR, CDR2 FQNEAQ (reference sequence). V was clipped by 5 bases and J by 5 bases, with 12 bases between them. The CDR3 reads CASSIEGRTEAFF. The CDR3 DNA reads TGTGCCAGCAGCATCGAAGGGAGAACTGAAGCTTTCTTT.

This clonotype turned up a few times. The chain recombines TRBV27 with TRBJ2-7, with 7 bases that match TRBD1. This CDR3 spans 15 amino acids. Germline CDR1 MNHEY, CDR2 SMNVEV (reference sequence). V gave up 6 bases and J gave up 3 bases; unmatched junction bases: 11. CDR3 sequence: CASSNLDRASYEQYF. Written as DNA, the CDR3 is TGTGCCAGCAGCAACCTCGACAGGGCGAGCTACGAGCAGTACTTC.

This clonotype came up many times. This chain links TRBV6-6 with TRBJ2-1, with 11 bases that match TRBD2. V dropped 6 bases and J dropped 9; count of bases not matched to a gene: 13. Germline-derived CDR1 and CDR2 are MNHNY and SVGAGI (reference sequence). This CDR3 contains 16 residues. CDR3 protein: CASRPSLAGEAGEQFF. The CDR3 DNA reads as TGTGCCAGCAGACCTTCACTAGCGGGAGAAGCGGGTGAGCAGTTCTTC.

The chain recombines TRBV21-1 with TRBJ1-2; TRBD1 reflects the table's D call only, with no check against the DNA. TRBV21-1 is deemed a pseudogene. CDR3 length equals 15 residues. CDR3 residues: CASSDLLQGYYGYTF. The CDR3 DNA reads TGTGCCAGCAGCGACCTCCTACAGGGATACTATGGCTACACCTTC.

V and J are TRBV5-6 and TRBJ2-7; 7 bases map to TRBD1. The germline V gene encodes CDR1 SGHDT and CDR2 YYEEEE. This CDR3 comprises 12 residues. The trim removed 6 bases at V and 3 bases at J, leaving 3 bases unmatched. The CDR3 DNA follows: TGTGCCAGCAACCGGGACAGCTACGAGCAGTACTTC. Amino acid sequence: CASNRDSYEQYF.

The chain carries TRBV9 and TRBJ2-3, with 10 bases matching TRBD2. Losses at the gene ends were 1 base for V and 2 bases for J; bases not matched to a gene: 4. CDR1 SGDLS and CDR2 YYNGEE come from the germline V gene. The CDR3 has 16 amino acids. The chain's CDR3 is CASSVTSGVSTDTQYF. The DNA of the CDR3 is TGTGCCAGCAGCGTAACTAGCGGGGTTTCCACAGATACGCAGTATTTT.